Listed below are T cell receptor beta chains from one sample, sequenced in a study of blood T cells in healthy people across ages. TCRdb analysed the 5' RACE reads with MiXCR anew, one entry per CDR3 protein. The repertoire holds about 1.8 million distinct CDR3 sequences, around half seen once, with approximately 2.1% in the top ten. The material sequenced was blood. The receptors here all came from a woman aged 40 to 55 in good health. Both conserved end residues are part of each CDR3. The D gene is left open where the match is weak. Clone sizes are given selectively: once, few, many, or a class where the clone is expanded.

TGTGCCACCAGTGACTACGGGACCCAAGAGACCCAGTACTTC	CATSDYGTQETQYF	.	TRBV24-1	TRBJ2-5	.
TGCGCCAGCAGCGCCAGCCCGGGACGGAGTAATTCACCCCTCCACTTT	CASSASPGRSNSPLHF	.	TRBV4-1	TRBJ1-6	.
TGTGCCACCAGTGAGCACGGGACAGGGGTGGAGGAGACCCAGTACTTC	CATSEHGTGVEETQYF	few	TRBV24-1	TRBJ2-5	TRBD1
TGTGCCAGCAGTCCCTCGACAGGGCCCTACGAGCAGTACTTC	CASSPSTGPYEQYF	.	TRBV27	TRBJ2-7	TRBD1
TGCAGCGTTTTGACAGGGGGCGCTCACTATGGCTACACCTTC	CSVLTGGAHYGYTF	few	TRBV29-1	TRBJ1-2	TRBD1
TGTGCCAGCAGAAAACAGGGGGCGATCTACAATGAGCAGTTCTTC	CASRKQGAIYNEQFF	.	TRBV11-2	TRBJ2-1	TRBD1
TGTGCCAGCAGCTTAACCGTGGGGGTTATCGGGGAGCTGTTTTTT	CASSLTVGVIGELFF	.	TRBV7-2	TRBJ2-2	.
TGTGCCACCAGTGGTACCGGGACGGGAAATCAGCCCCAGCATTTT	CATSGTGTGNQPQHF	.	TRBV24-1	TRBJ1-5	.
TGTGCCAGCAGCATACCTTACCGCTTGGCTGAAGCTTTCTTT	CASSIPYRLAEAFF	few	TRBV7-2	TRBJ1-1	.
TGCAGTGCAGCGGGGGGGAGGCTTGAGCAGTTCTTC	CSAAGGRLEQFF	.	TRBV20-1	TRBJ2-1	TRBD2
TGTGCCAGCAGCCCCCAGGGACTAGCGGGGTGGGAAGGCTCCTACAATGAGCAGTTCTTC	CASSPQGLAGWEGSYNEQFF	few	TRBV7-2	TRBJ2-1	TRBD2
TGTGCCAGCAGAAAACCGGCAGGGGGCCTGGAGACCCAGTACTTC	CASRKPAGGLETQYF	.	TRBV28	TRBJ2-5	TRBD1
TGTGCCAGCAGCCAAAGGAGCGGGGCAATAAATGAGCAGTTCTTC	CASSQRSGAINEQFF	few	TRBV3-1	TRBJ2-1	TRBD2
TGTGCCAGCAGCGCGTACAGCGGAATACAAGAGACCCAGTACTTC	CASSAYSGIQETQYF	.	TRBV7-2	TRBJ2-5	.